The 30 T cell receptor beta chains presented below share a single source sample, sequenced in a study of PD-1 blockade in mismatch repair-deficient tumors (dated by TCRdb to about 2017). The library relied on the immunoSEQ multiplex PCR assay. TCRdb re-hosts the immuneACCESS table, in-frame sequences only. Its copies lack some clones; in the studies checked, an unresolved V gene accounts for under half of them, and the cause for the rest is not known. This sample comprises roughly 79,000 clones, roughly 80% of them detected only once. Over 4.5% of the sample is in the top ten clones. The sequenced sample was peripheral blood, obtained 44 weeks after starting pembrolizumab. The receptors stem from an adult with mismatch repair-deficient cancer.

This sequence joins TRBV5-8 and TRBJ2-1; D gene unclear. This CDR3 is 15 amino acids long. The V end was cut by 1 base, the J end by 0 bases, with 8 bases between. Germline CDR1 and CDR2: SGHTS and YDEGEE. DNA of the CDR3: TGTGCCAGCAGCTTGAGGGCGAGCTCCTACAATGAGCAGTTCTTC. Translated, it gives CASSLRASSYNEQFF.

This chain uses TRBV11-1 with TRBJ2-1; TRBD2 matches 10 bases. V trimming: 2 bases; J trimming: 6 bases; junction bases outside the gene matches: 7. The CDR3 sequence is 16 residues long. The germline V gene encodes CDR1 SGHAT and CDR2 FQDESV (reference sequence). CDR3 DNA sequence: TGTGCCAGCAGCTTAATCTTGAGCGGGAGGGGCAATGAGCAGTTCTTC. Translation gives CASSLILSGRGNEQFF.

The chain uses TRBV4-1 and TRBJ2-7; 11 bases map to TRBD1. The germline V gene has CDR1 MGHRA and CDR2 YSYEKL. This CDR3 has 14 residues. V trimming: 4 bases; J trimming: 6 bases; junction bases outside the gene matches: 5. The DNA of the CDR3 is TGCGCCAGCAGCCGGCGGACAGGGGGCGGCGAGCAGTACTTC. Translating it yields CASSRRTGGGEQYF.

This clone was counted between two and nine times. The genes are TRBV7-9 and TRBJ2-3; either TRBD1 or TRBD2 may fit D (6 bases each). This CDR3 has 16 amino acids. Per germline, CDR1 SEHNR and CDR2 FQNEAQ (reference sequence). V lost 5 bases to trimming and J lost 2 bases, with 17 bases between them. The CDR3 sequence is CASSPRDNRPTDTQYF. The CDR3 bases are TGTGCCAGCAGCCCGCGGGACAATCGGCCCACAGATACGCAGTATTTT.

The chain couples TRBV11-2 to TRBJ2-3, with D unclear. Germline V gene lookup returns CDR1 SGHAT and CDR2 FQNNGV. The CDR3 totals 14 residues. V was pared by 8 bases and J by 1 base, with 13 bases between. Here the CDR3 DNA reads TGTGCCAGCGCCCAAAACCCGGGCACAGATACGCAGTATTTT. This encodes CASAQNPGTDTQYF.

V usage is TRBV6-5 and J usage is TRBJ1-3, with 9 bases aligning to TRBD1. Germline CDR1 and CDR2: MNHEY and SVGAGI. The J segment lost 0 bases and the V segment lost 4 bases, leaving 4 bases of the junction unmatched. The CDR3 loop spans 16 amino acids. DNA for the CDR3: TGTGCCAGCAGTTTAACAGGGGGCGGCTCTGGAAACACCATATATTTT. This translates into CASSLTGGGSGNTIYF.

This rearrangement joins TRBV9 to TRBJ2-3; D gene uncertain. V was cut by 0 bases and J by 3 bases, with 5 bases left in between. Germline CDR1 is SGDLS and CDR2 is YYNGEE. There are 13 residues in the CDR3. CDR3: CASSVEWTDTQYF. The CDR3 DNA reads TGTGCCAGCAGCGTAGAGTGGACAGATACGCAGTATTTT.

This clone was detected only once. CDR3 amino acids: CASSFRGGGGHTEAFF. Here the CDR3 DNA reads TGCGCCAGCAGCTTCAGGGGAGGAGGGGGTCATACTGAAGCTTTCTTT. The chain uses TRBV5-1 and TRBJ1-1, with D possibly being TRBD1 (6 bases). Germline V gene data show CDR1 as SGHRS and CDR2 as YFSETQ. The CDR3 totals 16 residues. Trimming took off 2 bases at V and 5 bases at J, with 19 bases between the two ends.

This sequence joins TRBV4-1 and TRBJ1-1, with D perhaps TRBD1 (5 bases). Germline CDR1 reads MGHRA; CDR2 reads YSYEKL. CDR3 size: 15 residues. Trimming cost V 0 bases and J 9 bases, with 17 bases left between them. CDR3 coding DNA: TGCGCCAGCAGCCAAGAAGGGGCTGGGAAAGTAAAAGCTTTCTTT. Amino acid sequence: CASSQEGAGKVKAFF.

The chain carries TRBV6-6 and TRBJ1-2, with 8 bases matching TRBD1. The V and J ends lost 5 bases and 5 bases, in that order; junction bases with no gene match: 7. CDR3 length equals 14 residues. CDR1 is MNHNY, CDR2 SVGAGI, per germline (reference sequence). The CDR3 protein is CASSAPGGEYGYTF. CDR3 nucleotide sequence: TGTGCCAGCAGTGCCCCAGGGGGCGAGTATGGCTACACCTTC.

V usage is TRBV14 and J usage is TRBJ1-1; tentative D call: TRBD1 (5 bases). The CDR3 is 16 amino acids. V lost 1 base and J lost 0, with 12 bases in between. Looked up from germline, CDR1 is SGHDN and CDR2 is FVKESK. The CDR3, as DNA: TGTGCCAGCAGCCAAGGACAGAAGCGAATGAACACTGAAGCTTTCTTT. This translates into CASSQGQKRMNTEAFF.

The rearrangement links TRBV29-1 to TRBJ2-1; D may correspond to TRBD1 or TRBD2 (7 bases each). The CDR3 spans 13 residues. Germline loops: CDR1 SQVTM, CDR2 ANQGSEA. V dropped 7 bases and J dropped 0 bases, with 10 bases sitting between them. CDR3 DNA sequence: TGCAGCGCAGGGGGGGGCTCCTACAATGAGCAGTTCTTC. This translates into CSAGGGSYNEQFF.

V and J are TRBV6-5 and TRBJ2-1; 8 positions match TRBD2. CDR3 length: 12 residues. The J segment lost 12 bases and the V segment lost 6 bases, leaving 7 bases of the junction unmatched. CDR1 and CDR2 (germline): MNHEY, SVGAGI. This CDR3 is CASSRASGRQFF. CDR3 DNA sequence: TGTGCCAGCAGCCGTGCCAGCGGGAGGCAGTTCTTC.

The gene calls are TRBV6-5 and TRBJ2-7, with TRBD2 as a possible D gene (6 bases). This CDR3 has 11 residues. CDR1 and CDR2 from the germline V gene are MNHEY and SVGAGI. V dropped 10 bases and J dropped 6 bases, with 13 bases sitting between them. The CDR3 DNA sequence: TGTGCCACCCGACTAGTCCGCGAGCAGTACTTC. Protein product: CATRLVREQYF.

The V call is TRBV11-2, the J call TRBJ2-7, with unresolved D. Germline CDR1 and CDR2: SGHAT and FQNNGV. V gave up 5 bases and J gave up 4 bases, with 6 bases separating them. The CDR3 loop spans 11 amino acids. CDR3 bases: TGTGCCAGCAGCGTTAATTACGAGCAGTACTTC. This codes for CASSVNYEQYF.

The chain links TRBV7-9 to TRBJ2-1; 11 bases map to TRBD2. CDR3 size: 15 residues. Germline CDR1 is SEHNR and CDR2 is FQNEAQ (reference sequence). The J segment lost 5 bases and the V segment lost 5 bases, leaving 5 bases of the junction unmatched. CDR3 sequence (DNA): TGTGCCAGCAGCCCACTAGCGGGAGATCACAATGAGCAGTTCTTC. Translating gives CASSPLAGDHNEQFF.

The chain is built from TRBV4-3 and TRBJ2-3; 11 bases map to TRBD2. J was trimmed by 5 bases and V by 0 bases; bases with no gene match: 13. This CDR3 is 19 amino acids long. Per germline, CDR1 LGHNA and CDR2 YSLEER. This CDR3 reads CASSQDWGSLAGGGDTQYF. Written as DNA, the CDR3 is TGCGCCAGCAGCCAAGATTGGGGCTCCCTAGCGGGAGGAGGAGATACGCAGTATTTT.

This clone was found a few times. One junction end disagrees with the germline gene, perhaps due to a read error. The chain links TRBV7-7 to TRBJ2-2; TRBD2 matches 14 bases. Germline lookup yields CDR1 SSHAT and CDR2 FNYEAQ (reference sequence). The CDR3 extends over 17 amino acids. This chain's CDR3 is CASSPTSGRAGTGELFF. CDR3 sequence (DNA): TGTGCTAGCAGCCCGACTAGCGGGAGGGCCGGTACCGGGGAGCTGTTTTTT.

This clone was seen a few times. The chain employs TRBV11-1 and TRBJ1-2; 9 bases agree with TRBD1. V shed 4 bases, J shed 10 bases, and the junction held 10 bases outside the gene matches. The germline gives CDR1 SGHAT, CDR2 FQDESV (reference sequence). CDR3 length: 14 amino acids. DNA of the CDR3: TGTGCCAGCAGCTCACCGGGACAGGGCCGAGCCTACACCTTC. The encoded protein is CASSSPGQGRAYTF.

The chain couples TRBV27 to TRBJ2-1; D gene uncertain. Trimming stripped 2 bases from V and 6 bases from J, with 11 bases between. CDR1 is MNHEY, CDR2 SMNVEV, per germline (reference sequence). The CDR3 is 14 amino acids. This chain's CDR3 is CASSLQLTSNEQFF. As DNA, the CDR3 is TGTGCCAGCAGTTTACAACTAACGAGCAATGAGCAGTTCTTC.

The CDR3, as DNA: TGTGCCAGTAGTACCCTGGACAGGGCGGCCCACGAGCAGTACTTC. Protein sequence: CASSTLDRAAHEQYF. The V call is TRBV19, the J call TRBJ2-7; 8 bases line up with TRBD1. The V gene's germline CDR1 is LNHDA and CDR2 SQIVND (reference sequence). The J segment lost 5 bases and the V segment lost 4 bases, leaving 10 bases of the junction unmatched. The CDR3 loop spans 15 amino acids.

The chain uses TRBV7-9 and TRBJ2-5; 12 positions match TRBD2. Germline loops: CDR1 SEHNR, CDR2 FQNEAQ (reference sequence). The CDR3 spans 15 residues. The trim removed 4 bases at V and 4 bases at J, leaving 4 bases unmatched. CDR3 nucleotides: TGTGCCAGCAGCTCCCTAGCGGGAGGGGCAGAGACCCAGTACTTC. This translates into CASSSLAGGAETQYF. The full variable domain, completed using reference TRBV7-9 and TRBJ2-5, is DTGVSQNPRHKITKRGQNVTFRCDPISEHNRLYWYRQTLGQGPEFLTYFQNEAQLEKSRLLSDRFSAERPKGSFSTLEIQRTEQGDSAMYLCASSSLAGGAETQYFGPGTRLLVL.

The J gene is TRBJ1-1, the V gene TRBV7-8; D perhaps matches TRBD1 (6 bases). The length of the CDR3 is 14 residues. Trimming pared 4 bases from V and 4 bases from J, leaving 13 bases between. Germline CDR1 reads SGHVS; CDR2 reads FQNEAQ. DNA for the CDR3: TGTGCCAGCAGCTGGGAAGGGGGGCTCACTGAAGCTTTCTTT. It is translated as CASSWEGGLTEAFF.

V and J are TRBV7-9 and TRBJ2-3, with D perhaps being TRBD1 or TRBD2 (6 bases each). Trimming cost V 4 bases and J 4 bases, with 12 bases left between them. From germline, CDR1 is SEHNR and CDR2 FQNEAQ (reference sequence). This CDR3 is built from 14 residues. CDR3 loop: CASSSGAVPDTQYF. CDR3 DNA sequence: TGTGCCAGCAGCTCGGGGGCTGTCCCAGATACGCAGTATTTT. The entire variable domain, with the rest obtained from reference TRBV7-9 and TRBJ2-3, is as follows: DTGVSQNPRHKITKRGQNVTFRCDPISEHNRLYWYRQTLGQGPEFLTYFQNEAQLEKSRLLSDRFSAERPKGSFSTLEIQRTEQGDSAMYLCASSSGAVPDTQYFGPGTRLTVL.

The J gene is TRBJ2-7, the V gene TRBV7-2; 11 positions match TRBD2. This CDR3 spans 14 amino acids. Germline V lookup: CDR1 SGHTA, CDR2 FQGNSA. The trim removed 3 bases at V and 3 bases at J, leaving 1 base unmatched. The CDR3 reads CASSLGLADYEQYF. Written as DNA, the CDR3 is TGTGCCAGCAGCTTGGGACTAGCGGACTACGAGCAGTACTTC.

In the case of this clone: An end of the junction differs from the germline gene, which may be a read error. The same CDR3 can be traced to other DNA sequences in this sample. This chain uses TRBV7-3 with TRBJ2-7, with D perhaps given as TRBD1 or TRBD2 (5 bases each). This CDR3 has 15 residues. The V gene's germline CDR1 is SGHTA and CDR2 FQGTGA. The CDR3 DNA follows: TGTGCCAGTAGCTTAGGGGACCCAGCGGTCTACGAGCAGTACTTC. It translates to CASSLGDPAVYEQYF.

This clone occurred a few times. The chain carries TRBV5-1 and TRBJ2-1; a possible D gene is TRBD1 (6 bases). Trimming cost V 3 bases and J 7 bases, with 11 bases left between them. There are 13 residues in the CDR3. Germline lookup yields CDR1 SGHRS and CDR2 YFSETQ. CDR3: CASSSLGGNEQFF. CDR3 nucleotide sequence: TGCGCCAGCAGCTCCCTAGGGGGTAATGAGCAGTTCTTC.

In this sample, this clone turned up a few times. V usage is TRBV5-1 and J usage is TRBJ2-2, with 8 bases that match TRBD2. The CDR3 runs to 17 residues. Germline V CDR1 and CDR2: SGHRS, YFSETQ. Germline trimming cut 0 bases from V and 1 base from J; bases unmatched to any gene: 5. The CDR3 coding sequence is TGCGCCAGCAGCTTGGATTCCGCGGGAGGGAACACCGGGGAGCTGTTTTTT. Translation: CASSLDSAGGNTGELFF.

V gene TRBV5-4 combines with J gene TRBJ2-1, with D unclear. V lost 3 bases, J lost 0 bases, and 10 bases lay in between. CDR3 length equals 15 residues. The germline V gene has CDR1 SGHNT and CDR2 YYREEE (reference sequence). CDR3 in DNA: TGTGCCAGCAGCTCTGACCGGAGCTCCTACAATGAGCAGTTCTTC. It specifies CASSSDRSSYNEQFF.

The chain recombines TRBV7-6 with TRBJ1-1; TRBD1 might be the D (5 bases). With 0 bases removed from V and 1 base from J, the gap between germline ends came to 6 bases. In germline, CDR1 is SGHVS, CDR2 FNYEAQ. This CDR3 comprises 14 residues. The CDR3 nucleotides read TGTGCCAGCAGCTTAGCCCAGGGGAACACTGAAGCTTTCTTT. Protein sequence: CASSLAQGNTEAFF.